This T cell receptor beta chain was captured in a study of cytomegalovirus exposure and HLA in healthy donors. PCR primers comprised 60 Vbeta and 13 Jbeta primers. TCRdb's copy holds only in-frame clones and misses some; the assay was immunoSEQ multiplex PCR. The data show about 37,000 clones, about 74% seen once. Study-wide results and limits: Listed as cytomegalovirus-associated were 150 or so TCR beta chains. Later work associated 16,951 TCR beta sequences with HLA alleles at 0.05 false discovery rate.

Donors counted as nominally healthy when sampled, yet unrecorded immune exposures were likely. Worth noting for this clone: As yet, its antigen is unknown.

The source of this sequence is a man younger than 40 in good health and CMV-seronegative. Sequenced material: PBMCs.

CDR3 coding DNA: TGCAGTGCTGCAAACCGGGACGAGCAGTACTTC. This codes for CSAANRDEQYF. The chain joins TRBV20-1 to TRBJ2-7; D uncertain. This CDR3 spans 11 amino acids. Germline CDR1 DFQATT, CDR2 SNEGSKA (reference sequence). V lost 5 bases and J 5 bases, leaving 10 bases between the germline ends.